The subject of this entry is one T cell receptor (beta chain). Antigen specificity is unknown. Trimming removed 2 bases from V and 9 bases from J; junction bases left unmatched: 5. Germline lookup yields CDR1 MNHNS and CDR2 SASEGT. This CDR3 region has 15 residues. Use of 60 Vbeta and 13 Jbeta primers characterized the PCR. Generated by immunoSEQ multiplex PCR, the TCRdb table keeps only in-frame clones and is missing some. The sample has under 200,000 clones; 73% are singletons. These data belong to a study of cytomegalovirus exposure and HLA in healthy donors. Overall study findings and caveats: Among donors in an Asian-associated ancestry cluster, a later analysis reportedly found fewer N-insertions than the approximately 670-donor mean. Donors were assumed by presence/absence analyses to have roughly uniform sequencing depth. Common viral pathogens seemed, in a later analysis, to connect with several of the most significant clusters.

The receptor comes from a woman under 30 in good health and CMV-seropositive. This sequence joins TRBV6-1 and TRBJ1-6, with TRBD1 matching 9 bases. The sample consisted of PBMCs. The CDR3 reads CASSESGQGFSPLHF. In DNA, the CDR3 is TGTGCCAGCAGTGAATCGGGACAGGGTTTTTCACCCCTCCACTTT.